The present T cell receptor beta chain was sequenced within a study of blood T cells in healthy people across ages (dated by TCRdb to between 2014 and 2017). Notes on the research overall: In model experiments, template switching captured roughly one uniquely barcoded TCR beta cDNA molecule for every two T cells. The study analyzed two additional independent replicas of 1 million unique cDNA reads from the same blood draw for two donors, one aged 18 to 30 and one aged 80 or older. Donors were grouped into four age groups: young (average roughly 16 years), middle-aged (over 35), aged (roughly 62) and long-lived (approximately 82). To track age-related changes in TCR beta repertoire diversity, the study relied on deep sequencing normalized with unique cDNA molecular identifiers.

Systemically healthy Caucasian individuals from Russia, 35 to 50 in total and aged about 6 to 95 years, were included as donors. Each donor gave 9 to 10 milliliters of peripheral blood, collected into EDTA-treated Vacutainer tubes. Ficoll-Paque density-gradient centrifugation was used to isolate PBMCs, with at least 6.5 million per sample. Total RNA was extracted from PBMCs with Trizol reagent, with at least 5 micrograms obtained per sample. For every donor, an aliquot of PBMCs went through flow cytometry to measure the percentages of naive CD45RAhigh/CD27high T cells. What the study reported, not specific to this receptor: Because the CMV infection status of the donors was unknown, age-related changes in expanded clonotypes may potentially have been confounded. Because profiling used bulk unsorted PBMCs, naive and antigen-experienced compartments could not be compared conclusively. Compared with the aged group, the long-lived group had more naive CD4+ T cells, fewer expanded clones and increased TCR diversity, a pattern suggesting age selection. Observed TCR beta diversity per million T cells fell roughly linearly with age, and a significant reduction was already apparent by age approximately 40. Estimates of total diversity based on one million sequenced T cells were considered lower bounds and underestimates. There was a strong correlation between observed TCR beta diversity and the percentage of naive T cells measured by flow cytometry.

Preparation of the library involved 5' RACE. The sample was run on an Illumina HiSeq 2500. The second PCR ran for about 7 to 11 cycles and used a J-beta primer mix along with a sample-barcoded 5' primer. Each TCR beta cDNA molecule received a unique molecular identifier from a template-switch 5' adaptor carrying 12 random nucleotides. At least 2.5 million CDR3-containing paired-end reads were obtained from each sample. All of the RNA was converted into first-strand cDNA using the Mint cDNA synthesis kit, with a TRBC-specific oligonucleotide serving as the primer. Following uracil-DNA glycosylase treatment, all cDNA underwent a first 18-cycle PCR with the universal primers M1SS and BC2_uni_R. The authors' pipeline ran thus. For normalization, 1 million high-quality reads, each with a distinct molecular identifier, were randomly selected from each sample. Reads with shared molecular identifiers were discarded instead of being binned into consensus sequences. CDR3 identification, clonotype clustering and error correction used MiTCR with a Q25 quality threshold and the strictest error-elimination algorithm. Lower-bound total TCR beta diversity was estimated with a nonparametric unseen species model using Euler transformation. TCRdb passed the public sequencing reads through fastp at Q25 and MiXCR, retaining productive beta sequences. All rows with the same CDR3 protein become a single entry with the most common DNA and genes. The V and J calls were determined by TCRdb, not by the authors. The sample records 750,000 to 850,000 distinct CDR3 sequences, more than 20% of which are singletons. The ten largest clonotypes hold under 4.5% of the sample.

The junction shows trimming of 8 bases on V and 4 bases on J, plus 11 bases between the germline ends. The germline V gene specifies MNHEY as CDR1 and SVGAGI as CDR2. The CDR3 covers 12 residues, taking in both the cysteine and the phenylalanine. The CDR3 DNA has 36 bases and is translated from base 1. This clonotype was observed a few times. It has no known antigen specificity. Per-base qualities were not stored, and no clone one base away is much larger. This sample also belongs to another study, concerning T cells of mothers and their children. The second investigation adds: Nine systemically healthy Caucasian individuals served as donors, namely three mothers together with their six children. cDNA synthesis used all of the extracted RNA, with around 1.4 ug of RNA in each 15 ul reaction. Sample barcodes and 2-4 random nucleotides were added via the M1S primer in the second PCR. Each mother yielded over 9 million TCR beta CDR3 reads and each child some 3 million reads. Thymic selection similarly shapes TCR recombination output in related and unrelated pairs, with minor effect from inherited differences. Normalized repertoire overlap was always found to be slightly, but never significantly, higher in related mother-child pairs than in unrelated mother-child pairs. Persistent microchimeric T cell clones were not detected, at a sensitivity of about 100 clones per million clonotypes. In the study, deep NGS was used to compare the TCR beta repertoires of mothers and children, and features distinguishing related mother-child pairs from unrelated individuals were sought. Mothers averaged about 37 +/- 4 years of age and children averaged about 10 +/- 4 years. After adapters were ligated using NEBNext reagents, the libraries underwent 100+100 nt paired-end sequencing on an Illumina HiSeq 2000. To prevent cross-contamination, the mother and child libraries were prepared one month apart and sequenced in separate runs. Each donor had between about 500,000 and 2,300,000 distinct TCR beta clonotypes identified. Naive TCR beta clonotypes were estimated from low-frequency clonotypes matched to each donor's FACS-determined naive share, without sorting.

The sequence derives from a boy aged 5-17 years in good health. Sample: blood. Recombination connected TRBV6-5 to TRBJ2-5; the D gene is not confidently resolved. The nucleotide sequence reads as follows: TGTGCCAGCGGCCCCAATCGAGAGACCCAGTACTTC. The translation is CASGPNRETQYF.